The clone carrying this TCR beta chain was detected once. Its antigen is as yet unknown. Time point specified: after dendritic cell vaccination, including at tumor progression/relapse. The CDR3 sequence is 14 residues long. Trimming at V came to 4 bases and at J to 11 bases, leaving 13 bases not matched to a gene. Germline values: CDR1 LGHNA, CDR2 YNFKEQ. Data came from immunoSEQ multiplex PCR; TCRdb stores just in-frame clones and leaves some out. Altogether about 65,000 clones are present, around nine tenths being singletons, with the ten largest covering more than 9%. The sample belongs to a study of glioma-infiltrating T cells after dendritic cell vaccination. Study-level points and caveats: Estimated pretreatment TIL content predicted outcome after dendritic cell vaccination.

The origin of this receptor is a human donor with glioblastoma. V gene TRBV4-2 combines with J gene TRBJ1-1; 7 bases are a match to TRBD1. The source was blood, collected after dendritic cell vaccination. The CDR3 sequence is CASSPGQRGHQAFF. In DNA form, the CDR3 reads TGTGCCAGCAGCCCAGGACAAAGGGGGCATCAGGCTTTCTTT.